The entry below gives a single TCR beta chain sequence along with its context. In this sample, this clonotype turned up a few times. This clone's antigen is unknown. No much larger clone is present one base from it, and per-base qualities are unavailable. PBMCs were isolated by Ficoll-Paque density gradient centrifugation. These data originate in a study of T-cell memory formation after mild COVID-19 (dated by TCRdb to the early 2020s). For the study in its entirety: TCR sequence clusters from the two donors were largely donor specific. The cohort was made up of two young adult volunteers, one female and one male, who were previously healthy. Longitudinal TCRalpha and TCRbeta repertoire sequencing tracked T-cell clones expanding and contracting after mild COVID-19 in two donors.

These reads were obtained on an Illumina NovaSeq 6000. TCRalpha and TCRbeta cDNA libraries were built by 5'RACE with constant-segment primers, adding sample barcodes and unique molecular identifiers. RNA was extracted from every sample with Trizol reagent. Libraries were amplified in two PCR steps, with a second sample barcode and Illumina TruSeq adapters added in the second step. The libraries were sequenced on an Illumina NovaSeq using 2 x 150 bp paired-end reads. Concerning the study's data processing: Demultiplexing of reads and collapsing into UMI-guided consensus sequences were performed with migec v1.2.7. With mixcr v2.1.11, UMI consensuses were aligned to TRA and TRB V and J templates and assembled into clonotypes. A clonotype was counted as expanded or contracted only when both edgeR and NoisET called the clonotype significant, with the noise models trained on biological replicates. edgeR calls used a false discovery rate-adjusted p below 0.01 and a log2 fold-change threshold of 1. As an exploratory analysis of dynamics, max-normalized trajectories of the 1000 most abundant clonotypes were examined with PCA combined with hierarchical clustering. Each responding clone was given a CD4 or CD8 phenotype based on the CD4+ and CD8+ repertoires, which had been sequenced separately. TCRdb took the public reads, trimmed them with fastp at Q25, ran MiXCR for clone calling and kept in-frame beta chains. Each entry merges the rows of one CDR3 protein and shows their most common DNA and genes. TCRdb's processing, not the study's, gives the V and J calls here. Within this sample are about 400,000 distinct CDR3 sequences, with more than 15% of them counted one time only. The top ten constitute about 22% of the sample.

V sheds 1 base and J sheds 0 bases, leaving 15 bases between their ends. The CDR3 starts with the cysteine, ends with the phenylalanine, and has 17 residues. Here the CDR3 DNA is all that survives: 51 bases in frame from base 1. As encoded in the germline V gene, CDR1 is MGHRA while CDR2 is YSYEKL. The research as a whole found: Balanced CD4/CD8 phenotypes were observed for clones contracting from day 15 to 85, whereas a bias towards CD4+ was observed for a second wave of clones expanding from day 15 to 37. SARS-CoV-2 specificity of the second-wave clones peaking on day 37 was not confirmed. Some responding clones were detected in pre-infection memory, which suggested that pre-existing cross-reactive memory T cells had joined the SARS-CoV-2 response. Contracting CD4+ clones were found mainly in CM and EM memory subsets, while CD8+ clones were enriched in EMRA. Only a couple of mild cases were covered by the study, and larger cohorts that include severe cases with pre-infection samples were considered necessary.

Recombination linked TRBV4-1 to TRBJ1-2; TRBD1 might be the D gene, on 6 matching bases. The sequence came from a man younger than 35 who had mild COVID-19 (a few samples of this study predate the infection). The sample titles of this study are shuffled in the database, so cell type and time point are left out; the donor was told from shared clones. Sequenced material: PBMCs or a T cell subset sorted from them (not recorded which). The bases read TGCGCCAGCAGCCAAGCACTACAGGGACATGCTAACTATGGCTACACCTTC. The encoded protein is CASSQALQGHANYGYTF.